This entry features one TCR beta chain sequence. As yet, its antigen is unknown. TCRdb ran MiXCR on the RT-PCR reads and lists one entry per CDR3 protein. The sample has a few hundred thousand distinct CDR3 sequences, around 15% seen once; the top ten hold 11%. The data are from a study of response to subunit inactivated influenza vaccine. This CDR3 has 16 residues. The germline V and J ends were trimmed by 3 bases and 0 bases, with 12 bases remaining between them. Germline lookup yields CDR1 ENHRY and CDR2 SYGVKD. Study conclusions and caveats: The authors proposed limited new T cell recruitment per seasonal influenza vaccination.

The J gene is TRBJ2-1, the V gene TRBV10-3; perhaps TRBD2 as D (6 bases). The material sequenced was PBMCs from blood, taken 11 to 12 days after vaccination. This TCR derives from a man aged 45-60 years who received an inactivated influenza vaccine. The CDR3, as DNA: TGTGCCATCAGTGATTTGGACGGGAGCTCCTACAATGAGCAGTTCTTC. This gives the protein CAISDLDGSSYNEQFF.